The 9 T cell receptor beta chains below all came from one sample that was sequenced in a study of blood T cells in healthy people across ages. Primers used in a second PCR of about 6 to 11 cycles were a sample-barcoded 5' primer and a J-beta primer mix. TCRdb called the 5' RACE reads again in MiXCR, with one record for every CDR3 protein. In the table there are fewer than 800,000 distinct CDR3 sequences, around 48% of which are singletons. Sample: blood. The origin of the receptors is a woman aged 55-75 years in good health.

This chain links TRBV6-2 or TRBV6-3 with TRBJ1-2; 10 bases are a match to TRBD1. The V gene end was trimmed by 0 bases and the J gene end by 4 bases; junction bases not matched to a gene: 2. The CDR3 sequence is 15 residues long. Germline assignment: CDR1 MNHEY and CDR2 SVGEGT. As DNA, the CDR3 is TGTGCCAGCAGTTACTCGGGACAGGGGCTCTATGGCTACACCTTC. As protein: CASSYSGQGLYGYTF.

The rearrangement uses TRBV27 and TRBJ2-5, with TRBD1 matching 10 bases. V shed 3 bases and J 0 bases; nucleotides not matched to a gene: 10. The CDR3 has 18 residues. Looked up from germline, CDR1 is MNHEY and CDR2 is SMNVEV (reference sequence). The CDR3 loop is CASSFLRGGTGDQETQYF. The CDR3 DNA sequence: TGTGCCAGCAGTTTCCTTAGGGGGGGGACAGGGGACCAAGAGACCCAGTACTTC.

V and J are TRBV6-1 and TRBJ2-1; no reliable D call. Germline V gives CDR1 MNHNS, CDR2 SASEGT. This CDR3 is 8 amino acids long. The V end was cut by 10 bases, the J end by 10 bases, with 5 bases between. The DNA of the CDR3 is TGTGCCATACAGGAGCAGTTCTTC. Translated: CAIQEQFF.

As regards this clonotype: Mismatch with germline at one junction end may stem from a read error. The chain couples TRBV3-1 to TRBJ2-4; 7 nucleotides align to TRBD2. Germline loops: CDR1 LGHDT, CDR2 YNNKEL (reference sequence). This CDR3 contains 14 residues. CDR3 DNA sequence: TGTGCCAGCAGCCCCCTCGGGGGGAGATACGAGCAGTACTTT. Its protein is CASSPLGGRYEQYF. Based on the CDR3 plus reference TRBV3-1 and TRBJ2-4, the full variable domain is DTAVSQTPKYLVTQMGNDKSIKCEQNLGHDTMYWYKQDSKKFLKIMFSYNNKELIINETVPNRFSPKSPDKAHLNLHINSLELGDSAVYFCASSPLGGRYEQYFGAGTRLSVL.

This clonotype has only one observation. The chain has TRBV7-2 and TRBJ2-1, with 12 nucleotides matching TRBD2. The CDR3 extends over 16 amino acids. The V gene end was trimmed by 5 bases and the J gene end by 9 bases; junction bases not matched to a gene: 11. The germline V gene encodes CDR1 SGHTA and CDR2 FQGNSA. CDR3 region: CASSTTPSGRDGEQFF. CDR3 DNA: TGTGCCAGCAGCACTACTCCTAGCGGGAGGGACGGTGAGCAGTTCTTC.

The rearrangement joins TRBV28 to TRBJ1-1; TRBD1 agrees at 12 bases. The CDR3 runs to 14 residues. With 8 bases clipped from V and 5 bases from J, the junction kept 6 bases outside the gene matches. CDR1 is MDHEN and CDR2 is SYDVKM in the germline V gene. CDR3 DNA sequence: TGTGCCAGCGTAGGGACAGGGGGCAAGACTGAAGCTTTCTTT. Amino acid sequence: CASVGTGGKTEAFF.

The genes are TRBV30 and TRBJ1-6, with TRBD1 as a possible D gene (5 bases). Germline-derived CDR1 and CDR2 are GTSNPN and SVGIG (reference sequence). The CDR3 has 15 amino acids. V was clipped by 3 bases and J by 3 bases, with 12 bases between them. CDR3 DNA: TGTGCCTGGAGCGGCAGGGTTCGCTATAATTCACCCCTCCACTTT. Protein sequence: CAWSGRVRYNSPLHF.

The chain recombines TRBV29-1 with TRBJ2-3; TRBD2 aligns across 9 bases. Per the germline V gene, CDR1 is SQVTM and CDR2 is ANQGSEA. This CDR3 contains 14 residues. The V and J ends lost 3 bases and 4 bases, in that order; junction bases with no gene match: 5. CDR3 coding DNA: TGCAGCGTTGAGGCGGGAGGGCCCGCAGATACGCAGTATTTT. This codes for CSVEAGGPADTQYF.

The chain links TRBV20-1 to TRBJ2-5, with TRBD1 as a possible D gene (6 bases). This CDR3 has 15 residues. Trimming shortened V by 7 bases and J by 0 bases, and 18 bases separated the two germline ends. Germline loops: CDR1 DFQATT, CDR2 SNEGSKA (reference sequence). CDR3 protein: CSVRRTVRHQETQYF. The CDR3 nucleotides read TGCAGTGTCAGACGGACAGTGCGCCACCAAGAGACCCAGTACTTC.